The source of this T cell receptor beta chain is a study of CD4 T cells in relation to SARS-CoV-2 and coronaviruses. The overall study: PBMCs were cultured with antigen for roughly 9 days before TCR beta sequencing. Findings and limits, study-wide: No donor gave both pre-pandemic and post-infection samples.

CDR1 is SGHRS, CDR2 YFSETQ, per germline. J was trimmed by 1 base and V by 4 bases; bases with no gene match: 6. The CDR3 is 16 residues long. Profiled with immunoSEQ multiplex PCR; TCRdb holds only in-frame clones, not every one. The sample carries about 19,000 clones, approximately 80% recorded once. Note on this clone: Its antigen is undetermined.

The unexposed donors gave CD4+ T cells in about 2011-2018, prior to COVID-19. The cells were cultured for about ten days before CD4+ T cells were isolated. As cell numbers allowed, unexposed-donor CD4+ T cells faced SARS-CoV-2 S/N and four cold-coronavirus spikes. The TCR was taken from a human donor in good health. This chain links TRBV5-1 with TRBJ2-5; 11 bases are a match to TRBD2. Sequencing was performed on CD4+ T cells from PBMCs, cultured in vitro. As DNA, the CDR3 is TGCGCCAGCAGCCCCAGTAGCGGGAGGGCCCAAGAGACCCAGTACTTC. Translating it yields CASSPSSGRAQETQYF.